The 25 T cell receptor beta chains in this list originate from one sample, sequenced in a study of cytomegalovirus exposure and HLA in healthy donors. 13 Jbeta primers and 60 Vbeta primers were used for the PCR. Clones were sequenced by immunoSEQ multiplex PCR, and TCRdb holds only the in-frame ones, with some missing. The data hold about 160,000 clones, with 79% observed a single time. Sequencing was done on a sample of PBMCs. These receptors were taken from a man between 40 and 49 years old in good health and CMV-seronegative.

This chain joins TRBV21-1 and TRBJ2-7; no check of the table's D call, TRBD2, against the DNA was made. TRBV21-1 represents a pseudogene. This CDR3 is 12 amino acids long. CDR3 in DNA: TGTGCCAGCGGTGGGGAGGTTGGGGAGCAGTACTTC. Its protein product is CASGGEVGEQYF.

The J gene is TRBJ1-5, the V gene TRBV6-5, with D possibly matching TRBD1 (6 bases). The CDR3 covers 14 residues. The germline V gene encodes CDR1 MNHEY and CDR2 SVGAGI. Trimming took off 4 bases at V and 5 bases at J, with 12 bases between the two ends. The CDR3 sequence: CASSSVTGYQPQHF. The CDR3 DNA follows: TGTGCCAGCAGTTCCGTGACAGGTTATCAGCCCCAGCATTTT.

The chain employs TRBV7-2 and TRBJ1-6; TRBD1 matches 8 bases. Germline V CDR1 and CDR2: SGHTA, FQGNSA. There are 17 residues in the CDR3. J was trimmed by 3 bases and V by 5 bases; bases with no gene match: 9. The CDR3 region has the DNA TGTGCCAGCAGCGGGGGGACAGGCGGATTCTATAATTCACCCCTCCACTTT. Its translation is CASSGGTGGFYNSPLHF.

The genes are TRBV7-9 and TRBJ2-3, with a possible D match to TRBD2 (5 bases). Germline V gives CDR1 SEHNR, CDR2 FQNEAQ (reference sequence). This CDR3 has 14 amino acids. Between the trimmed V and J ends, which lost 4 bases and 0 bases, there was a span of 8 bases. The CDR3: CASSSRTSTDTQYF. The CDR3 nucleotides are TGTGCCAGCAGCTCTCGGACTAGCACAGATACGCAGTATTTT.

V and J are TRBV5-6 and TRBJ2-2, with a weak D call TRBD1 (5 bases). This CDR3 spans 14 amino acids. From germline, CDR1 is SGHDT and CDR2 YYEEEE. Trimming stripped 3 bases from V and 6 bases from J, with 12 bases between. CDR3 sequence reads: CASSSSRGPGELFF. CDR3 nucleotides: TGTGCCAGCAGCTCTTCTAGGGGCCCCGGGGAGCTGTTTTTT.

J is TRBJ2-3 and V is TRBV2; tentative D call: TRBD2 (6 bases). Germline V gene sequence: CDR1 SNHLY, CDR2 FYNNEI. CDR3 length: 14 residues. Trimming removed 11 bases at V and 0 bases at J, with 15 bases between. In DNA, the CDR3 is TGTGCCGGCCTTGGCGGGACTAGCACAGATACGCAGTATTTT. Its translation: CAGLGGTSTDTQYF. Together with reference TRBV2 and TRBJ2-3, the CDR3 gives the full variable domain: EPEVTQTPSHQVTQMGQEVILRCVPISNHLYFYWYRQILGQKVEFLVSFYNNEISEKSEIFDDQFSVERPDGSNFTLKIRSTKLEDSAMYFCAGLGGTSTDTQYFGPGTRLTVL.

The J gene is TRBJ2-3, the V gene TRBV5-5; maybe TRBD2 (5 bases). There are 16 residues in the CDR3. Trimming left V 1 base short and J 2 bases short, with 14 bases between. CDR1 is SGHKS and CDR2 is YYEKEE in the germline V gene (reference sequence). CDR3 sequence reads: CASSLIRTHNTDTQYF. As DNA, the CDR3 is TGTGCCAGCAGCTTGATCAGGACTCACAACACAGATACGCAGTATTTT.

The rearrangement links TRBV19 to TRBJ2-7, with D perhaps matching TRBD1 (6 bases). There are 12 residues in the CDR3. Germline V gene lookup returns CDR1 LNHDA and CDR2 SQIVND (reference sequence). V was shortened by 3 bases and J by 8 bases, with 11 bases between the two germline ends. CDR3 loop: CASSIGWDKQYF. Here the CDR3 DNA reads TGTGCCAGTAGTATCGGGTGGGACAAGCAGTACTTC.

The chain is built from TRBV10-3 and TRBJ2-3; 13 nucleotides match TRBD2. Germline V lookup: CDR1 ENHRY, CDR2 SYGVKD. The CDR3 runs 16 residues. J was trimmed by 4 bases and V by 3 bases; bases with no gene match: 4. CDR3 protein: CAISDPGLAGPDTQYF. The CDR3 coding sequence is TGTGCCATCAGTGACCCGGGACTAGCGGGGCCAGATACGCAGTATTTT.

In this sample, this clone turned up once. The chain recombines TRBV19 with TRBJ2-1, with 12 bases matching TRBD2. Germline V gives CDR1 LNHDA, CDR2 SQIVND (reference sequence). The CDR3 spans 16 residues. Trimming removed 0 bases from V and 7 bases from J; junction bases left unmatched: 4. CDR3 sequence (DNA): TGTGCCAGTAGTATAGACCACGGGACTAGCGGGAATGAGCAGTTCTTC. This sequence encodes CASSIDHGTSGNEQFF.

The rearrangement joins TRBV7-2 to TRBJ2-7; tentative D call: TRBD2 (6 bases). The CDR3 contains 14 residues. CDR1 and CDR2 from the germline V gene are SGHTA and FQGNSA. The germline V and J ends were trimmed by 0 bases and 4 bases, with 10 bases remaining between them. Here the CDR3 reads CASSLAGGEYEQYF. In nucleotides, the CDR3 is TGTGCCAGCAGCTTAGCGGGAGGAGAGTACGAGCAGTACTTC. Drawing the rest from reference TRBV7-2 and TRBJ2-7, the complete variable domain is GAGVSQSPSNKVTEKGKDVELRCDPISGHTALYWYRQSLGQGLEFLIYFQGNSAPDKSGLPSDRFSAERTGGSVSTLTIQRTQQEDSAVYLCASSLAGGEYEQYFGPGTRLTVT.

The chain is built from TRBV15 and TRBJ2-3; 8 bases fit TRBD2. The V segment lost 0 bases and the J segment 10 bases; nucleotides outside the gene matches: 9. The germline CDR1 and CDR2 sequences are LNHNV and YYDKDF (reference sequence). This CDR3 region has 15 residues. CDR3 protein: CATSRDRSGSGSQYF. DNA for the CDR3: TGTGCCACCAGCAGAGATCGGAGCGGGAGCGGGTCGCAGTATTTT. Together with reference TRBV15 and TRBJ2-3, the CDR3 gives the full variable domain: DAMVIQNPRYQVTQFGKPVTLSCSQTLNHNVMYWYQQKSSQAPKLLFHYYDKDFNNEADTPDNFQSRRPNTSFCFLDIRSPGLGDTAMYLCATSRDRSGSGSQYFGPGTRLTVL.

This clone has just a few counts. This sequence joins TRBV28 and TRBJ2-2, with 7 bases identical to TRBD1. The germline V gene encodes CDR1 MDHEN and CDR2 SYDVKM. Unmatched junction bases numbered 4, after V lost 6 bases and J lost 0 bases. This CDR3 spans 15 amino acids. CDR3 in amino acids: CASSDDRANTGELFF. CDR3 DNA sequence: TGTGCCAGCAGCGACGACAGGGCGAACACCGGGGAGCTGTTTTTT.

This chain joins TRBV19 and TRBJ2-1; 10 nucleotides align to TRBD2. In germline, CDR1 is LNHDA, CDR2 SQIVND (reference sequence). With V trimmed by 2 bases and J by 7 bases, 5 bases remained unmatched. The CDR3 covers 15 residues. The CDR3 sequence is CASSILAGARNEQFF. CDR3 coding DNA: TGTGCCAGTAGTATACTAGCGGGAGCGCGGAATGAGCAGTTCTTC.

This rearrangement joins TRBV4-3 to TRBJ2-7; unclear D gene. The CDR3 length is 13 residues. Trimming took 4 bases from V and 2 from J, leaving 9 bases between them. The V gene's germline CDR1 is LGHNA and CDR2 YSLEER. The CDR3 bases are TGCGCCAGCAGCCGAGACTTAACCTACGAGCAGTACTTC. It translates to CASSRDLTYEQYF.

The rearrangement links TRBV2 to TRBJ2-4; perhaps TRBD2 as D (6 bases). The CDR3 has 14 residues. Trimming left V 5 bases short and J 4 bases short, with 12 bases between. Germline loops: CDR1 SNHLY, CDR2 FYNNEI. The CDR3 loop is CASSPPTSKNIQYF. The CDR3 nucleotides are TGTGCCAGCAGTCCCCCGACTAGTAAAAACATTCAGTACTTC.

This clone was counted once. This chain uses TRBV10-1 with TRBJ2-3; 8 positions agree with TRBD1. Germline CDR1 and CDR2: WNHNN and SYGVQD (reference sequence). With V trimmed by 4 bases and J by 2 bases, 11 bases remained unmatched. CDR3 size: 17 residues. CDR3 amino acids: CASSVEDRVKHTDTQYF. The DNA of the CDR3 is TGCGCCAGCAGTGTAGAGGACAGGGTAAAACACACAGATACGCAGTATTTT.

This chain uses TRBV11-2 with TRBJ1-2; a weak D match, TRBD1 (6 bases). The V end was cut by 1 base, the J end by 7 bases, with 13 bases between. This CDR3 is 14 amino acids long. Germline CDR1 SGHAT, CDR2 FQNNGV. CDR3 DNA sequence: TGTGCCAGCAGCTTAGTCAGGGGTGGAGCTGGCTACACCTTC. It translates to CASSLVRGGAGYTF.

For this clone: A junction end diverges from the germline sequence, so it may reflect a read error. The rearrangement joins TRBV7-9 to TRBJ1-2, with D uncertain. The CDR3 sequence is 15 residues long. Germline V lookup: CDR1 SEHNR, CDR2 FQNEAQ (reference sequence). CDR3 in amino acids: CSSSSDIVANYGYTF. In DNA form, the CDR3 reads TGTTCCAGCAGCTCAGACATAGTAGCTAACTATGGCTACACCTTC.

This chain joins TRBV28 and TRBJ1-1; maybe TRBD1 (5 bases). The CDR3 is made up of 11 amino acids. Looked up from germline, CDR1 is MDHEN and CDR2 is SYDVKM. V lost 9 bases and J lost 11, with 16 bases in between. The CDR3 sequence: CASSLAGMAFF. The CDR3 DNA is TGTGCCAGTTCCCTGGCAGGGATGGCTTTCTTT.

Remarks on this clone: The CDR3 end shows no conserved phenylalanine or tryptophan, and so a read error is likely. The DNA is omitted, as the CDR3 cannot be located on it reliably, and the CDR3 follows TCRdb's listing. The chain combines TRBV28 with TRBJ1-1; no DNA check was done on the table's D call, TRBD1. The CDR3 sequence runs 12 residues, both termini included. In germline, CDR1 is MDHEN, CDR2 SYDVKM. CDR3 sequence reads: CASSNQPRHPIL.

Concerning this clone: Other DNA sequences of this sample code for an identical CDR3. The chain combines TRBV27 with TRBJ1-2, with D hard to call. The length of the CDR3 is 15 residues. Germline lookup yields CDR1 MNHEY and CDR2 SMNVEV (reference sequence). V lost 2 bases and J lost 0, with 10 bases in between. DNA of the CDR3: TGTGCCAGCAGTTTAGACCCCGGAGCTAACTATGGCTACACCTTC. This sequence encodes CASSLDPGANYGYTF.

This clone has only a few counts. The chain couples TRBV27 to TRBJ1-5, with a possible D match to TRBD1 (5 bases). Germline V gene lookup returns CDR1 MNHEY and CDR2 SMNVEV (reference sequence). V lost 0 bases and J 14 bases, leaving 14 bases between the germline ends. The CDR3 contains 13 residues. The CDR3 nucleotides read TGTGCCAGCAGTTTATCGATGGGGCAGCCGGAGCATTTT. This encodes CASSLSMGQPEHF.

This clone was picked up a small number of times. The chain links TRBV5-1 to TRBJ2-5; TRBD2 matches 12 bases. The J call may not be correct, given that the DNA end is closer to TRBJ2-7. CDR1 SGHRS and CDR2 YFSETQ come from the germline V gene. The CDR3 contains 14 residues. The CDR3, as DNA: TGCGCCAGCAGCCGGACTAGCGGGGCCTACGAGCAGTACTTC. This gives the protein CASSRTSGAYEQYF.

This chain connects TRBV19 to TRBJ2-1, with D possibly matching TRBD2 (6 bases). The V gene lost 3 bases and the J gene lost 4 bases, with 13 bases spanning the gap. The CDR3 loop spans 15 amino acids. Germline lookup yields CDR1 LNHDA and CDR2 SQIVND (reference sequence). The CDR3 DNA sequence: TGTGCCAGTAGTATGGGGCGGGGTGGATACAATGAGCAGTTCTTC. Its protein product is CASSMGRGGYNEQFF.